The 5 T cell receptor beta chains presented below share a single source sample, sequenced in a study of human T cells and chemical hapten exposure. TCRdb reprocessed the RACE reads via MiXCR and lists one record per CDR3 protein. The data show about 360,000 distinct CDR3 sequences, 6% to 8.5% seen once. As to time point: patch test 1, 2 weeks after DPC sensitization. Sample treatment: therapeutic diphenylcyclopropenone sensitization with weekly scalp DPC. The sequenced sample was whole blood, obtained in connection with sensitization to the hapten diphenylcyclopropenone (DPC). These receptors were collected from a woman aged 18-35 years with alopecia areata. Some clones in this sample may be carry-over from other donors' samples.

About this clonotype itself: A much more abundant neighbour one base away suggests this may be a read error. The chain joins TRBV3-1 to TRBJ2-1; D is unclear. Germline values: CDR1 LGHDT, CDR2 YNNKEL (reference sequence). The CDR3 runs 15 residues. The CDR3 region has the DNA TGTGCCAGCCGCCTCACCCTCAGCTCCTACAATGTGCAGTTCTTC. This sequence encodes CASRLTLSSYNVQFF.

The V gene is TRBV5-1, the J gene TRBJ2-6; D remains ambiguous. V lost 3 bases to trimming and J lost 2 bases, with 12 bases between them. The CDR3 is made up of 16 amino acids. CDR1 is SGHRS and CDR2 is YFSETQ in the germline V gene. The CDR3, as DNA: TGCGCCAGCAGCTGGTCACCTCCCCCTGGGGCCAACGTCCTGACTTTC. This gives the protein CASSWSPPPGANVLTF.

This clonotype was found many times. V and J are TRBV11-3 and TRBJ1-1; D unresolved. The CDR3 is 14 amino acids. V was cut by 3 bases and J by 2 bases, with 10 bases left in between. The germline V gene has CDR1 SGHNT and CDR2 YENEEA. CDR3 sequence reads: CASSFAGVNTEAFF. The CDR3 DNA reads as TGTGCCAGCAGCTTCGCCGGAGTCAACACTGAAGCTTTCTTT.

This clonotype was seen more than once but under ten times. The chain carries TRBV4-3 and TRBJ1-4, with TRBD1 matching over 7 bases. The CDR3 is made up of 15 amino acids. CDR1 and CDR2 (germline): LGHNA, YSLEER. The J segment lost 13 bases and the V segment lost 8 bases, leaving 19 bases of the junction unmatched. CDR3 region: CASSTGAGGASGLFF. The CDR3 DNA reads as TGCGCCAGCTCCACTGGGGCAGGGGGGGCTAGTGGACTGTTTTTT.

This clonotype was detected many times. V and J are TRBV6-1 and TRBJ2-7; TRBD1 agrees at 9 bases. This CDR3 is 14 amino acids long. Germline V gene lookup returns CDR1 MNHNS and CDR2 SASEGT. Unmatched junction bases numbered 5, after V lost 5 bases and J lost 3 bases. The CDR3 bases are TGTGCCAGCAGTCCGGGACAGGGAAACTACGAGCAGTACTTC. Translating it yields CASSPGQGNYEQYF.